Each of the 17 T cell receptor beta chains below was sequenced from the same sample in a study of PD-L1 blockade in urothelial cancer. Profiled with immunoSEQ multiplex PCR; TCRdb holds only in-frame clones, not every one. Of 40,000 to 55,000 clones listed, 84% were seen once; the top ten hold 5.5% to 7.5%. The sample was PBMCs, taken around atezolizumab (anti-PD-L1) treatment. The receptors stem from a man aged 35 to 55 with urothelial cancer.

The chain has TRBV27 and TRBJ2-3; 9 bases are shared with TRBD2. Germline CDR1 is MNHEY and CDR2 is SMNVEV (reference sequence). V lost 3 bases to trimming and J lost 3 bases; unmatched junction nucleotides: 16. CDR3 size: 19 residues. The CDR3 loop reads CASSLLWQAGSGRTDTQYF. Written as DNA, the CDR3 is TGTGCCAGCAGTTTGCTGTGGCAGGCGGGAAGCGGGAGGACAGATACGCAGTATTTT.

In DNA, the CDR3 is TGTGCCAGCAGTTTATACCCCGGCGGTGGAAACACCATATATTTT. Its translation is CASSLYPGGGNTIYF. J is TRBJ1-3 and V is TRBV27; D is unresolved. CDR1 and CDR2 from the germline V gene are MNHEY and SMNVEV (reference sequence). CDR3 length: 15 residues. V was cut by 1 base and J by 3 bases, with 10 bases left in between.

At least ten counts were recorded for this clone. This chain links TRBV28 with TRBJ2-5, with D tentatively TRBD2 (5 bases). The germline gives CDR1 MDHEN, CDR2 SYDVKM. There are 14 residues in the CDR3. With 4 bases removed from V and 5 bases from J, the gap between germline ends came to 14 bases. The CDR3 spells CASSSDLGGETQYF. The CDR3 nucleotides are TGTGCCAGCAGTTCTGACCTTGGCGGGGAGACCCAGTACTTC.

The chain carries TRBV9 and TRBJ1-1; D possibly corresponds to TRBD1 (5 bases). This CDR3 is built from 13 residues. V lost 7 bases, J lost 4 bases, and 14 bases lay in between. Germline CDR1 is SGDLS and CDR2 is YYNGEE. The chain's CDR3 is CASGDGGSTEAFF. The CDR3 DNA reads TGTGCCAGCGGAGACGGGGGGTCCACTGAAGCTTTCTTT.

The gene calls are TRBV20-1 and TRBJ2-7, with TRBD1 matching 8 bases. The V segment lost 7 bases and the J segment 6 bases; nucleotides outside the gene matches: 5. This CDR3 has 11 residues. Germline values: CDR1 DFQATT, CDR2 SNEGSKA (reference sequence). CDR3 bases: TGCAGTGTCGACAGGGGTAGCGAGCAGTACTTC. As protein: CSVDRGSEQYF.

The rearrangement uses TRBV12-5 and TRBJ1-1; tentative D call: TRBD1 (5 bases). The CDR3 contains 14 residues. Germline values: CDR1 LGHNT, CDR2 FRNRAP. The V and J ends lost 1 base and 4 bases respectively, with 10 bases between them. DNA for the CDR3: TGTGCTAGTGGTTTGGGCGGGGGTTCCACTGAAGCTTTCTTT. It encodes CASGLGGGSTEAFF.

This chain connects TRBV2 to TRBJ1-3; TRBD1 aligns across 8 bases. CDR3 length equals 15 residues. Germline CDR1 and CDR2: SNHLY and FYNNEI. Trimming cost V 5 bases and J 7 bases; bases outside gene matches: 10. In DNA, the CDR3 is TGTGCCAGCAGTAGGGACAGGCAAGGACCCAACACCATATATTTT. Encoded protein: CASSRDRQGPNTIYF.

The V and J genes are TRBV1 and TRBJ2-1; TRBD2 reflects the table's D call only, with no check against the DNA. TRBV1 is a documented pseudogene. The CDR3 has 16 amino acids. The CDR3: CTSSPPGVAGENEQFF. CDR3 DNA: TGCACCAGCAGCCCACCCGGGGTAGCGGGAGAGAATGAGCAGTTCTTC.

This clone was counted between two and nine times. The V gene is TRBV9, the J gene TRBJ1-1, with TRBD1 identical over 8 bases. The CDR3 consists of 14 residues. Germline V gene sequence: CDR1 SGDLS, CDR2 YYNGEE. Trimming removed 4 bases from V and 3 bases from J; junction bases left unmatched: 5. CDR3 residues: CASSYDRGDTEAFF. In DNA form, the CDR3 reads TGTGCCAGCAGCTACGACAGGGGAGACACTGAAGCTTTCTTT.

The chain employs TRBV30 and TRBJ1-2, with a possible D match to TRBD1 (5 bases). Per the germline V gene, CDR1 is GTSNPN and CDR2 is SVGIG (reference sequence). The CDR3 runs 11 residues. The germline V and J ends were trimmed by 7 bases and 8 bases, with 14 bases remaining between them. DNA of the CDR3: TGTGCCTCCGGCGGGGGAGCGGGCTACACCTTC. Amino acids: CASGGGAGYTF.

The chain is built from TRBV29-1 and TRBJ2-7; tentatively, D is TRBD2 (5 bases). The length of the CDR3 is 12 residues. V lost 4 bases and J lost 4, with 11 bases in between. Germline assignment: CDR1 SQVTM and CDR2 ANQGSEA. This CDR3 reads CSVATKVYEQYF. In nucleotides, the CDR3 is TGCAGCGTTGCGACTAAGGTTTACGAGCAGTACTTC.

The V call is TRBV4-3, the J call TRBJ2-3, with 9 bases lining up with TRBD2. Trimming removed 1 base from V and 2 bases from J; junction bases left unmatched: 1. The CDR3 is 15 amino acids. CDR1 LGHNA and CDR2 YSLEER come from the germline V gene. CDR3 amino acids: CASSQGLAVTDTQYF. The CDR3 coding sequence is TGCGCCAGCAGCCAAGGACTAGCGGTCACAGATACGCAGTATTTT.

V is TRBV30 and J is TRBJ1-2; a weak D match, TRBD1 (5 bases). The germline CDR1 and CDR2 sequences are GTSNPN and SVGIG (reference sequence). CDR3 size: 13 residues. Trimming removed 8 bases from V and 0 bases from J, with 13 bases in between. The CDR3 bases are TGTGCCGGGGGGGACGCGACTAACTATGGCTACACCTTC. Its protein is CAGGDATNYGYTF.

The V gene is TRBV7-9, the J gene TRBJ1-5, with no clear D. Per germline, CDR1 SEHNR and CDR2 FQNEAQ (reference sequence). The CDR3 runs to 13 residues. The V end was cut by 4 bases, the J end by 0 bases, with 4 bases between. CDR3 amino acids: CASSSNSNQPQHF. The CDR3 DNA reads TGTGCCAGCAGCTCTAATAGCAATCAGCCCCAGCATTTT.

This chain uses TRBV18 with TRBJ2-1; 7 bases line up with TRBD1. Looked up from germline, CDR1 is KGHSH and CDR2 is LQKENI. Unmatched junction bases numbered 8, after V lost 6 bases and J lost 6 bases. The CDR3 length is 14 residues. CDR3 nucleotide sequence: TGTGCCAGCTCGCTAGTCGACAGGGCCAATGAGCAGTTCTTC. Amino acids: CASSLVDRANEQFF.

This chain connects TRBV6-1 to TRBJ2-2, with 7 positions matching TRBD2. V trimming: 0 bases; J trimming: 1 base; junction bases outside the gene matches: 2. Germline V gene data show CDR1 as MNHNS and CDR2 as SASEGT. The CDR3 is 16 residues long. This CDR3 is CASSEAWEGNTGELFF. The CDR3 nucleotides read TGTGCCAGCAGTGAAGCCTGGGAGGGGAACACCGGGGAGCTGTTTTTT.

The rearrangement uses TRBV19 and TRBJ2-7, with 11 bases matching TRBD2. V shed 5 bases and J 3 bases; nucleotides not matched to a gene: 3. The CDR3 loop spans 14 amino acids. CDR1 and CDR2 from the germline V gene are LNHDA and SQIVND (reference sequence). The CDR3 protein is CASSLAGGSYEQYF. The CDR3 bases are TGTGCCAGTAGTCTAGCGGGAGGAAGCTACGAGCAGTACTTC.